These 16 T cell receptor beta chains were all obtained from the same sample, sequenced in a study of beta chain features in type 1 diabetes. Every bit of the isolated RNA underwent reverse transcription, so sequencing read expressed TCRB transcripts. Clones were read by immunoSEQ multiplex PCR, and TCRdb kept only the in-frame ones, dropping some. Among around 500,000 clones listed, 9.5% to 12% were seen once. The sequenced sample was naive CD4+ T cells from blood. The receptors shown here come from a woman between 18 and 29 years old in good health.

This clone was seen a few times. This chain joins TRBV7-2 and TRBJ2-7; D gene uncertain. The CDR3 covers 15 residues. V was trimmed by 2 bases and J by 2 bases, leaving 13 bases between them. Looked up from germline, CDR1 is SGHTA and CDR2 is FQGNSA. The CDR3 region is CASSLKVSPTYEQYV. The CDR3 bases are TGTGCCAGCAGCTTAAAGGTTAGTCCGACCTACGAGCAGTACGTC.

This clone was observed a few times. The rearrangement joins TRBV7-3 to TRBJ2-3, with D possibly TRBD2 on 7 matching bases. V lost 6 bases and J 1 base, leaving 17 bases between the germline ends. CDR3 length: 16 residues. Germline-derived CDR1 and CDR2 are SGHTA and FQGTGA. In nucleotides, the CDR3 is TGTGCCAGCAGTTCACTAGCGCCAGGGGGCACAGATACGCAGTATTTT. It is translated as CASSSLAPGGTDTQYF. Filled out from reference TRBV7-3 and TRBJ2-3, the complete variable domain reads GAGVSQTPSNKVTEKGKYVELRCDPISGHTALYWYRQSLGQGPEFLIYFQGTGAADDSGLPNDRFFAVRPEGSVSTLKIQRTERGDSAVYLCASSSLAPGGTDTQYFGPGTRLTVL.

This clone was counted between two and nine times. This chain connects TRBV6-1 to TRBJ2-5; no definite D call. Per the germline V gene, CDR1 is MNHNS and CDR2 is SASEGT. The CDR3 loop spans 15 amino acids. V was shortened by 2 bases and J by 5 bases, with 15 bases between the two germline ends. CDR3 loop: CASSESWVLRETQYF. The CDR3 nucleotides are TGTGCCAGCAGTGAAAGCTGGGTACTGCGGGAGACCCAGTACTTC.

This clone came up a few times. The rearrangement joins TRBV7-9 to TRBJ1-1; tentative D call: TRBD1 (5 bases). The germline gives CDR1 SEHNR, CDR2 FQNEAQ (reference sequence). Trimming removed 6 bases from V and 4 bases from J, with 24 bases in between. The CDR3 extends over 17 amino acids. DNA for the CDR3: TGTGCCAGCAGGCCTACAGGTTTGTGGGAGGGTGGCACTGAAGCTTTCTTT. Translation gives CASRPTGLWEGGTEAFF.

With regard to this clone: Other DNA sequences in the sample encode the same CDR3. The V call is TRBV20-1, the J call TRBJ2-4; D not certain. The germline CDR1 and CDR2 sequences are DFQATT and SNEGSKA (reference sequence). The V gene lost 6 bases and the J gene lost 2 bases, with 5 bases spanning the gap. The CDR3 sequence is 11 residues long. CDR3 nucleotide sequence: TGCAGTGCCGGACCCAAAAACATTCAGTACTTC. Translated: CSAGPKNIQYF.

This clone was seen a handful of times. Other DNA variants within this sample encode the same CDR3. The chain has TRBV5-1 and TRBJ2-1; TRBD1 might be the D (6 bases). Deletions cut 3 bases from V and 9 bases from J, with 10 bases between. The CDR3 totals 12 residues. The germline gives CDR1 SGHRS, CDR2 YFSETQ. CDR3 nucleotides: TGCGCCAGCAGCTCTCAGGGGCTTGAGCAGTTCTTC. Amino acids: CASSSQGLEQFF. Full variable domain (outside the CDR3, taken from reference TRBV5-1 and TRBJ2-1): KAGVTQTPRYLIKTRGQQVTLSCSPISGHRSVSWYQQTPGQGLQFLFEYFSETQRNKGNFPGRFSGRQFSNSRSEMNVSTLELGDSALYLCASSSQGLEQFFGPGTRLTVL.

The V and J genes are TRBV6-5 and TRBJ2-5; 8 nucleotides agree with TRBD1. V dropped 6 bases and J dropped 5; count of bases not matched to a gene: 8. Germline V gene sequence: CDR1 MNHEY, CDR2 SVGAGI. This CDR3 region has 14 residues. CDR3 in amino acids: CASRQPGGRETQYF. CDR3 in DNA: TGTGCCAGCAGGCAACCAGGGGGCCGGGAGACCCAGTACTTC.

The gene calls are TRBV29-1 and TRBJ2-1; no clear D. V was cut by 6 bases and J by 2 bases, with 11 bases left in between. Looked up from germline, CDR1 is SQVTM and CDR2 is ANQGSEA. The CDR3 sequence is 13 residues long. CDR3 DNA sequence: TGCAGCGTGATGCTCGTACCCTACAATGAGCAGTTCTTC. Translated, it gives CSVMLVPYNEQFF.

The chain carries TRBV4-2 and TRBJ2-3; D might be TRBD2 (5 bases). Germline V gives CDR1 LGHNA, CDR2 YNFKEQ. V shed 5 bases and J shed 6 bases, with 9 bases lying between them. There are 12 residues in the CDR3. The CDR3 DNA sequence: TGTGCCAGCAGCTTCGAGGGCGATACGCAGTATTTT. It translates to CASSFEGDTQYF.

This clone was found a few times. The chain combines TRBV7-9 with TRBJ2-7; 7 positions agree with TRBD1. The CDR3 contains 13 residues. With 3 bases clipped from V and 6 bases from J, the junction kept 5 bases outside the gene matches. The germline CDR1 and CDR2 sequences are SEHNR and FQNEAQ (reference sequence). Here the CDR3 DNA reads TGTGCCAGCAGCTTTCTACAGGGGCCCGAGCAGTACTTC. Translation gives CASSFLQGPEQYF.

The CDR3 sequence is CASSESTGRSYNEQFF. CDR3 sequence (DNA): TGTGCCAGCAGTGAATCGACAGGGCGCTCCTACAATGAGCAGTTCTTC. This rearrangement joins TRBV25-1 to TRBJ2-1; 7 positions agree with TRBD1. Germline assignment: CDR1 MGHDK and CDR2 SYGVNS. The CDR3 is 16 residues long. Unmatched junction bases numbered 3, after V lost 1 base and J lost 0 bases.

A few counts support this clone. The chain has TRBV9 and TRBJ2-6; D is unresolved. The CDR3 has 15 amino acids. V gave up 0 bases and J gave up 0 bases, with 4 bases separating them. CDR1 is SGDLS and CDR2 is YYNGEE in the germline V gene. As DNA, the CDR3 is TGTGCCAGCAGCGTAGCGGCCTCTGGGGCCAACGTCCTGACTTTC. Its protein is CASSVAASGANVLTF.

The chain employs TRBV7-3 and TRBJ1-2; 8 bases are a match to TRBD1. Per germline, CDR1 SGHTA and CDR2 FQGTGA. The CDR3 covers 16 residues. With V trimmed by 2 bases and J by 6 bases, 11 bases remained unmatched. The CDR3 loop is CASSLGPGQVHHGYTF. CDR3 bases: TGTGCCAGCAGCTTAGGGCCGGGACAGGTACACCATGGCTACACCTTC. Full variable domain (missing parts from reference TRBV7-3 and TRBJ1-2): GAGVSQTPSNKVTEKGKYVELRCDPISGHTALYWYRQSLGQGPEFLIYFQGTGAADDSGLPNDRFFAVRPEGSVSTLKIQRTERGDSAVYLCASSLGPGQVHHGYTFGSGTRLTVV.

This clone was seen a handful of times. The chain recombines TRBV29-1 with TRBJ2-1; 7 bases fit TRBD2. Germline-derived CDR1 and CDR2 are SQVTM and ANQGSEA. The CDR3 consists of 16 residues. V lost 6 bases and J lost 0; bases outside the gene matches: 11. CDR3 protein: CSVKGFGGSSYNEQFF. CDR3 sequence (DNA): TGCAGCGTCAAAGGTTTCGGGGGGAGCTCCTACAATGAGCAGTTCTTC.

The chain joins TRBV29-1 to TRBJ2-7, with D hard to call. CDR3 length: 13 residues. Deletions cut 5 bases from V and 0 bases from J, with 11 bases between. CDR1 and CDR2 from the germline V gene are SQVTM and ANQGSEA. The CDR3 coding sequence is TGCAGCGTTTTGAAAGGGTTCTCCTACGAGCAGTACTTC. Translation gives CSVLKGFSYEQYF.

The gene calls are TRBV15 and TRBJ2-7; 7 positions match TRBD2. This CDR3 region has 16 residues. The V gene's germline CDR1 is LNHNV and CDR2 YYDKDF (reference sequence). The J segment lost 0 bases and the V segment lost 7 bases, leaving 12 bases of the junction unmatched. In nucleotides, the CDR3 is TGTGCCACCACGCTAAGCTTTGGCGGGAGCTCCTACGAGCAGTACTTC. This translates into CATTLSFGGSSYEQYF.